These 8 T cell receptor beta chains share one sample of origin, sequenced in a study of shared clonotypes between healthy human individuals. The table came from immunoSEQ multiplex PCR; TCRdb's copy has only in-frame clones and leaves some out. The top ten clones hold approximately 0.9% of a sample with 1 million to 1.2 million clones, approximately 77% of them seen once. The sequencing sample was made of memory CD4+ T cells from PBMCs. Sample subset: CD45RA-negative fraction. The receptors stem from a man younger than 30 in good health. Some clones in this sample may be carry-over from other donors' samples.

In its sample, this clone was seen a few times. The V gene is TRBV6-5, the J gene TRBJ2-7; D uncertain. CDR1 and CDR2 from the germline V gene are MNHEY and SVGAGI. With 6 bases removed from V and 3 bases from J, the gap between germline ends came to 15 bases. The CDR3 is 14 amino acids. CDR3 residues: CASRLWQTSYEQYF. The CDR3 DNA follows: TGTGCCAGCAGGCTGTGGCAAACGAGCTACGAGCAGTACTTC.

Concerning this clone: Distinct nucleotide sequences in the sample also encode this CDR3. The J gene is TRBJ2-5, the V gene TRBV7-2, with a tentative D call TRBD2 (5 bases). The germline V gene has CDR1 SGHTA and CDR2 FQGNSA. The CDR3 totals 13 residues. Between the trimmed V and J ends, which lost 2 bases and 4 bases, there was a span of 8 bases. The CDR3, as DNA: TGTGCCAGCAGCTTAACGAGGGTAGAGACCCAGTACTTC. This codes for CASSLTRVETQYF.

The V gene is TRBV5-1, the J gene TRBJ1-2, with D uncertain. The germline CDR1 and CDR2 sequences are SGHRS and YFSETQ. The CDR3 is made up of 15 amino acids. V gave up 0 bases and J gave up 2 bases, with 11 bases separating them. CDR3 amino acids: CASSLAVGRNYGYTF. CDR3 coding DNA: TGCGCCAGCAGCTTGGCGGTAGGGCGAAACTATGGCTACACCTTC.

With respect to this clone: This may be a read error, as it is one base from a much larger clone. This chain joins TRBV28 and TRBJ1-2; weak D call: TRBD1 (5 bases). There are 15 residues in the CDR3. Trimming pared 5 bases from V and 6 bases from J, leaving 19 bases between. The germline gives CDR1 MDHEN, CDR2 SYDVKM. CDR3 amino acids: CASSKNGHGTNGYTF. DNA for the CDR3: TGTGCCAGCAGTAAGAACGGACATGGGACCAATGGCTACACCTTC.

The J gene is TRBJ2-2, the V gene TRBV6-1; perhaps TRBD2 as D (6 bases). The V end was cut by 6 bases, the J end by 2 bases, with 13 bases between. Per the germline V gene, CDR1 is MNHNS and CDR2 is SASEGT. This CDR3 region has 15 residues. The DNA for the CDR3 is TGTGCCAGCAGCTGGGGACTGACCAACACCGGGGAGCTGTTTTTT. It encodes CASSWGLTNTGELFF.

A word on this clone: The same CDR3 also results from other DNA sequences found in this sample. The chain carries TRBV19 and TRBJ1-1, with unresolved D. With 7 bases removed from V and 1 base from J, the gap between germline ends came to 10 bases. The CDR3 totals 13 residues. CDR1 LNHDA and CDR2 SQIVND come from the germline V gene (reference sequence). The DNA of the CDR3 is TGTGCCAGTACCCTAGCCAAGAACACTGAAGCTTTCTTT. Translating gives CASTLAKNTEAFF.

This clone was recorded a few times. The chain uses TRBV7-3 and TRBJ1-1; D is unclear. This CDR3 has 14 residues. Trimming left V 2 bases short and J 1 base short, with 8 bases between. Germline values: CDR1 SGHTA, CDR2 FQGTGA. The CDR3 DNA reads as TGTGCCAGCAGCTTAGACCCGAAGAACACTGAAGCTTTCTTT. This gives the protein CASSLDPKNTEAFF.

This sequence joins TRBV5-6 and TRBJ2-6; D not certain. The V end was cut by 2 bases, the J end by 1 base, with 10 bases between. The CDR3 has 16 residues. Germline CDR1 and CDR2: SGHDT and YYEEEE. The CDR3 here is CASSFGQNSGANVLTF. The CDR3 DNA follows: TGTGCCAGCAGCTTTGGCCAGAATTCTGGGGCCAACGTCCTGACTTTC.